The rows below give T cell receptor beta chains drawn from one sample of a study of CD8 T cells in Susac syndrome. TCRdb called the immunoSEQ multiplex PCR reads again in MiXCR, with one record for every CDR3 protein. The data contain roughly 130,000 distinct CDR3 sequences, 85% to 95% of them seen just once; the ten biggest clones take up more than 0.25%. Sample: CD8+ T cells from PBMCs. Source of these receptors: a human donor with Susac syndrome. The conserved cysteine and the conserved F or W are not part of the CDR3 here.

V: TRBV19; J: TRBJ2-6; CDR3: ATTTPGANVLT
V: TRBV5-4; J: TRBJ1-1; CDR3: ASSSKTGPGAEAF
V: TRBV5-4; J: TRBJ2-3; CDR3: ASSLEVDTQY
V: TRBV20-1; J: TRBJ2-1; CDR3: SARLKDRSYNEQF
V: TRBV11-2; J: TRBJ2-5; CDR3: ASSLELLAGETQY
V: TRBV6-1; J: TRBJ2-6; CDR3: ASRSMTGPFASGANVLT
V: TRBV12-3/TRBV12-4; J: TRBJ2-7; CDR3: ASSGLGGPSSYEQY
V: TRBV7-8; J: TRBJ2-1; CDR3: ASSLAGGADEQF
V: TRBV29-1; J: TRBJ2-3; CDR3: SVEVVEREAASTDTQY
V: TRBV20-1; J: TRBJ2-7; CDR3: SARDQKLSSYEQY
V: TRBV4-2; J: TRBJ2-5; CDR3: ASSQVKGTGEETQY
V: TRBV4-1; J: TRBJ1-1; CDR3: ASSQILGHTEAF
V: TRBV12-3/TRBV12-4; J: TRBJ2-3; CDR3: ASSSPLLADTQY
V: TRBV6-1; J: TRBJ1-2; CDR3: ASSPLPARGDYGYT
V: TRBV6-1; J: TRBJ1-1; CDR3: ASNTWTEAF
V: TRBV12-3/TRBV12-4; J: TRBJ2-3; CDR3: ASSLIGGRTDTQY
V: TRBV1; J: TRBJ1-2; CDR3: TSKGDPQGYGYT
V: TRBV12-3/TRBV12-4; J: TRBJ2-2; CDR3: ASSLTQGPTGELF
V: TRBV6-5; J: TRBJ1-1; CDR3: ASSYGRGGGTEAF
V: TRBV4-1; J: TRBJ1-5; CDR3: ASSQAGQGNQPQH